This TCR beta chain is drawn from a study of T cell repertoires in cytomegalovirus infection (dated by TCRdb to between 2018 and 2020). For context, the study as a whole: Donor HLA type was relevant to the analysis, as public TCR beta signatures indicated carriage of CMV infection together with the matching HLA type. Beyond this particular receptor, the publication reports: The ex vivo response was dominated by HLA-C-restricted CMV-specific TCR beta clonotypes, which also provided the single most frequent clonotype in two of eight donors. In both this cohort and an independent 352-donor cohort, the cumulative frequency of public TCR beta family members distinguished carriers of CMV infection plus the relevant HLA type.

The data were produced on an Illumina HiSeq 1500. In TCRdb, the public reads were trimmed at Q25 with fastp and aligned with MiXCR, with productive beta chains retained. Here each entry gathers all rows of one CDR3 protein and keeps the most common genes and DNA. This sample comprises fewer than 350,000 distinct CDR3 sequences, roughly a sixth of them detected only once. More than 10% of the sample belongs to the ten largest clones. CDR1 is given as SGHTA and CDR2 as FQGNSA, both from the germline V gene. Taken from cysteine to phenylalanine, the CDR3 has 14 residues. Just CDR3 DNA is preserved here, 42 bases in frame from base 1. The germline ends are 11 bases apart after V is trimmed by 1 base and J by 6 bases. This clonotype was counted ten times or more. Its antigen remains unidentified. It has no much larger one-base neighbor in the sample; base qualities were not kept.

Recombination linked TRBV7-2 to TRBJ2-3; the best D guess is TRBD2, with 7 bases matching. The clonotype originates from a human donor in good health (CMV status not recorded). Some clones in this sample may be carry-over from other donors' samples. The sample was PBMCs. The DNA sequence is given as TGTGCCAGCAGCTTAGAGGGGGGGCACGATACGCAGTATTTT. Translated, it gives CASSLEGGHDTQYF.